The T cell receptor (beta chain) under discussion was sequenced for a study of Tregs in tolerant kidney transplant recipients. Background on the study: The nonmyeloablative bone marrow transplants came from related graft donors, with transient mixed chimerism.

Profiled with immunoSEQ multiplex PCR; TCRdb holds only in-frame clones, not every one. The table records around 77,000 clones, more than 95% of them present only once. Germline V CDR1 and CDR2: GTSNPN, SVGIG (reference sequence). The CDR3 totals 13 residues. Trimming cost V 2 bases and J 0 bases, with 7 bases left between them. Unstimulated regulatory T cells (CD4+CD25+CD127-), CD4+CD25- non-regulatory cells, CD4 and CD8 cells were FACS-sorted from thawed PBMCs. This clonotype was obtained from a human donor who received a combined kidney and bone marrow transplant. The material sequenced was CD4+ T cells from blood, taken before the transplant. The J gene is TRBJ1-2, the V gene TRBV30; D is unclear. CDR3 sequence: CAWSPQTNYGYTF. DNA of the CDR3: TGTGCCTGGAGTCCCCAGACTAACTATGGCTACACCTTC.